This T cell receptor (beta chain) was observed in a study of T cell responses to AZD1222 COVID-19 vaccine. Study-wide findings and caveats: Baseline testing showed seropositivity in only six or seven AZD1222 recipients. No day 14 peak samples; only post-peak repertoires were characterized. Spike-specific TCR breadth and depth both grew after two AZD1222 doses. Females outnumbered males among donors, who were mostly white British; clonal diversity was possibly underestimated.

CDR1 is MNHNY and CDR2 is SVGAGI in the germline V gene (reference sequence). The CDR3 is 16 residues long. Trimming stripped 6 bases from V and 3 bases from J, with 18 bases between. Sequenced by immunoSEQ multiplex PCR; TCRdb stores in-frame clones only, minus some. The table shows about 160,000 clones, with under 95% occurring only once. Turning to this clone: What it binds is not known.

The sequence came from an adult who received the AZD1222 COVID-19 vaccine. The sequences come from peripheral blood, collected 28 days after the second AZD1222 dose. This chain connects TRBV6-6 to TRBJ2-1, with D possibly being TRBD1 or TRBD2 (5 bases each). In DNA form, the CDR3 reads TGTGCCAGCAGACGGAGCATCCGGGGCCGCTACAATGAGCAGTTCTTC. Amino acid sequence: CASRRSIRGRYNEQFF.